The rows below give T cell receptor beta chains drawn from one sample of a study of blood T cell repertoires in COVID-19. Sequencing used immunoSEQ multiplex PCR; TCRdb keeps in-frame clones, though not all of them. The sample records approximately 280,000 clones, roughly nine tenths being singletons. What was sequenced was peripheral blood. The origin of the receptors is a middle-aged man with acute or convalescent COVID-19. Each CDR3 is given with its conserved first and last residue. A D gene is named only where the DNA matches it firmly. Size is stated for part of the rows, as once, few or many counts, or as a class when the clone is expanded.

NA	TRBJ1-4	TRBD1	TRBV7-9	TGTGCCAGCAGCTCAGGACAGGGGGATGAAAAACTGTTTTTT	CASSSGQGDEKLFF
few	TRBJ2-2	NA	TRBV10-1	TGCGCCAGCAGACCGACAGTACCGACCGGGGAGCTGTTTTTT	CASRPTVPTGELFF
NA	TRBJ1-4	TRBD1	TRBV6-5	TGTGCCAGCAGTTACCGCCGGACAGGGGTCCGCGGCGAACTGTTTTTT	CASSYRRTGVRGELFF
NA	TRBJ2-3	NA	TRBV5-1	TGCGCCAGCAGCTTGGGAGGAGGCGGATCCCAGATACGGACGCAGTATTTT	CASSLGGGGSQIRTQYF
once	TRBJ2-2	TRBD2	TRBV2	TGTGCCAGCAGTGGGACTAGCGGCTTCACCGGGGAGCTGTTTTTT	CASSGTSGFTGELFF
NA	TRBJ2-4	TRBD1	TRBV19	TGTGCCAGTAGCTGGGGGGGACAGGGTACAAACATTCAGTACTTC	CASSWGGQGTNIQYF
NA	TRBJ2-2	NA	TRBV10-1	TGCGCCAGCAGCCTTCAGGGGTATGGCGGGGAGCTGTTTTTT	CASSLQGYGGELFF
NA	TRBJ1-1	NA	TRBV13	TGTGCCAGCAGCTTCCCCGGACAGACGATGAACACTGAAGCTTTCTTT	CASSFPGQTMNTEAFF
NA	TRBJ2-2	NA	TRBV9	TGTGCCAGCAGCGTAGGATGGGGGCGCGAGGCCGGGGAGCTGTTTTTT	CASSVGWGREAGELFF
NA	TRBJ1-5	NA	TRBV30	TGTGCCTGGAGTGCTGGACAGTATAGCAATCAGCCCCAGCATTTT	CAWSAGQYSNQPQHF
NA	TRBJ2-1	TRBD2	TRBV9	TGTGCCAGCAGCCCTTTAGCGGGGGGTTCGCTTGGGGAGCAGTTCTTC	CASSPLAGGSLGEQFF
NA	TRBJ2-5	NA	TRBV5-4	TGTGCCAGCAGCGCCCTGCCTCGGGAGACCCAGTACTTC	CASSALPRETQYF
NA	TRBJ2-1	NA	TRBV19	TGTGCCAGTAGTATTTTAGGCGGACAGCACAATGAGCAGTTCTTC	CASSILGGQHNEQFF
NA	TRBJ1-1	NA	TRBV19	TGTGCCAGTAGCCGCACGGCAGGGATTGAAGCTTTCTTT	CASSRTAGIEAFF
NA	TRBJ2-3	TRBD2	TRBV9	TGTGCCAGCAGCGTGACTAGCGGGTGGGATACGCAGTATTTT	CASSVTSGWDTQYF
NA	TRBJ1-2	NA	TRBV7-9	TGTGCCAGCAGGAGAGCTAACTATGGCTACACCTTC	CASRRANYGYTF
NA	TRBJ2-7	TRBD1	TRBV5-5	TGTGCCAGCAGCCGACGGGGACAGGGGATAGGCGAGCAGTACTTC	CASSRRGQGIGEQYF